Below, 19 T cell receptor beta chains from the same sample are listed, as sequenced in a study of blood T cell repertoires in COVID-19. This table comes from immunoSEQ multiplex PCR, and its TCRdb copy is limited to in-frame clones, with some not included. The sample holds roughly 39,000 clones, 87% seen once. The sample consisted of peripheral blood. These receptors came from an elderly woman with active COVID-19.

The CDR3 bases are TGTGCCAGCAGTGAATATCGACTAGCGGGGGGCGTGGGGAATGAGCAGTTCTTC. It is translated as CASSEYRLAGGVGNEQFF. V usage is TRBV2 and J usage is TRBJ2-1; 13 nucleotides line up with TRBD2. The ends lost 2 bases at V and 7 bases at J; junction bases unmatched: 11. Germline CDR1 is SNHLY and CDR2 is FYNNEI. The CDR3 sequence is 18 residues long.

J is TRBJ2-3 and V is TRBV6-4; 11 bases map to TRBD2. CDR3 length: 15 amino acids. Germline V gives CDR1 MRHNA, CDR2 SNTAGT. The junction had 4 bases not matched to a gene; V was cut back by 5 bases and J by 3 bases. The CDR3, as DNA: TGTGCCAGCAGTCCACTAGCGGGGGCTACAGATACGCAGTATTTT. This encodes CASSPLAGATDTQYF.

The J gene is TRBJ1-4, the V gene TRBV4-3; maybe TRBD1 (5 bases). The length of the CDR3 is 16 residues. The V gene lost 0 bases and the J gene lost 3 bases, with 11 bases spanning the gap. The germline V gene has CDR1 LGHNA and CDR2 YSLEER. The CDR3 nucleotides read TGCGCCAGCAGCCAAGATTCCAGGGCTGCTAATGAAAAACTGTTTTTT. It specifies CASSQDSRAANEKLFF.

This clone appeared a single time. The V gene is TRBV6-5, the J gene TRBJ2-2, with a possible D match to TRBD1 (6 bases). The V end lost 6 bases, the J end lost 1 base, and 12 bases lay between the germline ends. The CDR3 has 15 residues. Germline V CDR1 and CDR2: MNHEY, SVGAGI. The CDR3 loop is CASRPPGQNTGELFF. CDR3 DNA: TGTGCCAGCAGACCCCCGGGACAGAACACCGGGGAGCTGTTTTTT.

In DNA form, the CDR3 reads TGTGCCAGCAGCGTAGGGACTAGCATCCATGAGCAGTTCTTC. This codes for CASSVGTSIHEQFF. The chain combines TRBV9 with TRBJ2-1; 8 positions agree with TRBD2. Germline V CDR1 and CDR2: SGDLS, YYNGEE. This CDR3 spans 14 amino acids. After removal of 0 bases from V and 8 bases from J, the junction contained 4 bases not matched to a gene.

This chain links TRBV19 with TRBJ1-4; 9 nucleotides align to TRBD1. The CDR3 contains 17 residues. CDR1 LNHDA and CDR2 SQIVND come from the germline V gene (reference sequence). V was pared by 4 bases and J by 2 bases, with 8 bases of the junction left unmatched. The CDR3 nucleotides read TGTGCCAGTAGTACACCGGGACAGGGCGTTACTAATGAAAAACTGTTTTTT. It yields the protein CASSTPGQGVTNEKLFF.

As to this clone: The junction shows a germline mismatch at one end, possibly a read error. The chain links TRBV7-7 to TRBJ2-2, with 10 positions matching TRBD1. CDR3 length equals 17 residues. Germline V gene lookup returns CDR1 SSHAT and CDR2 FNYEAQ (reference sequence). CDR3 sequence reads: CASSLKLPGQGTGELFF. CDR3 nucleotides: TGTGCTAGCAGCTTAAAGCTACCGGGACAGGGGACCGGGGAGCTGTTTTTT. Variable domain in full (rest from reference TRBV7-7 and TRBJ2-2): GAGVSQSPRYKVTKRGQDVTLRCDPISSHATLYWYQQALGQGPEFLTYFNYEAQPDKSGLPSDRFSAERPEGSISTLTIQRTEQRDSAMYRCASSLKLPGQGTGELFFGEGSRLTVL.

The chain recombines TRBV6-2 or TRBV6-3 with TRBJ1-3; 8 nucleotides align to TRBD1. V dropped 5 bases and J dropped 5; count of bases not matched to a gene: 5. Germline V gene sequence: CDR1 MNHEY, CDR2 SVGEGT. The CDR3 totals 14 residues. The chain's CDR3 is CASSRTGRRNTIYF. The CDR3 bases are TGTGCCAGCAGTCGGACAGGGCGCAGAAACACCATATATTTT.

CDR3 DNA sequence: TGTGCCACTTCTCCGGGAGGGGGCGAGCAGTACTTC. Its translation: CATSPGGGEQYF. J is TRBJ2-7 and V is TRBV24-1, with 8 bases lining up with TRBD2. Trimming removed 10 bases from V and 6 bases from J; junction bases left unmatched: 7. The CDR3 runs to 12 residues. The germline CDR1 and CDR2 sequences are KGHDR and SFDVKD.

The chain couples TRBV7-2 to TRBJ2-1, with TRBD2 matching over 13 bases. J was trimmed by 12 bases and V by 5 bases; bases with no gene match: 7. The CDR3 length is 14 residues. Germline CDR1 SGHTA, CDR2 FQGNSA. CDR3 in DNA: TGTGCCAGCAGCACCCGAACTAGCGGGGGGGGGCAGTTCTTC. This gives the protein CASSTRTSGGGQFF.

This clone has a single count. J is TRBJ1-2 and V is TRBV27, with 7 bases that match TRBD1. This CDR3 has 12 amino acids. From germline, CDR1 is MNHEY and CDR2 SMNVEV (reference sequence). J lost 2 bases, V lost 10 bases, and 4 bases had no gene match. CDR3 protein: CATLTGNYGYTF. The CDR3 coding sequence is TGTGCCACCCTGACAGGGAACTATGGCTACACCTTC.

The V gene is TRBV7-3, the J gene TRBJ1-1; possibly TRBD1 for D (6 bases). V gave up 3 bases and J gave up 6 bases, with 17 bases separating them. Germline V gene lookup returns CDR1 SGHTA and CDR2 FQGTGA. The CDR3 extends over 15 amino acids. The CDR3 DNA is TGTGCCAGCAGCTTTAAACGGGCAGGGGCCTCTGAAGCTTTCTTT. It yields the protein CASSFKRAGASEAFF.

This chain uses TRBV7-2 with TRBJ2-4; a weak D match, TRBD2 (6 bases). V gave up 3 bases and J gave up 5 bases, with 11 bases separating them. There are 14 residues in the CDR3. Per the germline V gene, CDR1 is SGHTA and CDR2 is FQGNSA. The CDR3 coding sequence is TGTGCCAGCAGCTTTGCGGGAATCGAAAACATTCAGTACTTC. The encoded protein is CASSFAGIENIQYF. Full variable domain (remainder filled in from reference TRBV7-2 and TRBJ2-4): GAGVSQSPSNKVTEKGKDVELRCDPISGHTALYWYRQSLGQGLEFLIYFQGNSAPDKSGLPSDRFSAERTGGSVSTLTIQRTQQEDSAVYLCASSFAGIENIQYFGAGTRLSVL.

The chain combines TRBV18 with TRBJ2-7; 9 bases line up with TRBD1. Germline V gene sequence: CDR1 KGHSH, CDR2 LQKENI. V lost 2 bases, J lost 4 bases, and 6 bases stayed unmatched. The CDR3 spans 15 residues. The CDR3: CASSPGQGLTYEQYF. In DNA form, the CDR3 reads TGTGCCAGCTCACCAGGACAGGGGTTGACTTACGAGCAGTACTTC. Variable domain in full (rest from reference TRBV18 and TRBJ2-7): NAGVMQNPRHLVRRRGQEARLRCSPMKGHSHVYWYRQLPEEGLKFMVYLQKENIIDESGMPKERFSAEFPKEGPSILRIQQVVRGDSAAYFCASSPGQGLTYEQYFGPGTRLTVT.

The rearrangement links TRBV2 to TRBJ2-1; D unclear. The CDR3 has 15 residues. Trimming cost V 4 bases and J 0 bases, with 10 bases left between them. Germline V lookup: CDR1 SNHLY, CDR2 FYNNEI. The DNA for the CDR3 is TGTGCCAGCAGTGTGGGCAGCAGCTCCTACAATGAGCAGTTCTTC. Protein product: CASSVGSSSYNEQFF.

The chain joins TRBV12-5 to TRBJ1-5; 8 nucleotides match TRBD1. This CDR3 has 15 residues. V gave up 2 bases and J gave up 2 bases; unmatched junction bases: 2. Germline lookup yields CDR1 LGHNT and CDR2 FRNRAP. The CDR3 loop reads CASGLQDRGNQPQHF. CDR3 coding DNA: TGTGCTAGTGGTTTGCAGGACAGGGGCAATCAGCCCCAGCATTTT.

This clone was seen just once. The chain links TRBV28 to TRBJ1-1; 8 bases are shared with TRBD1. With V trimmed by 5 bases and J by 6 bases, 17 bases remained unmatched. CDR3 size: 17 residues. Germline CDR1 MDHEN, CDR2 SYDVKM. CDR3 bases: TGTGCCAGCAGTCCCCGTGGGGCAGGGGGCTTTAAGGCTGAAGCTTTCTTT. It encodes CASSPRGAGGFKAEAFF.

The CDR3 loop reads CASSTRLAKGEQFF. For the CDR3, the DNA is TGCGCCAGCAGCACCAGACTAGCGAAGGGTGAGCAGTTCTTC. The J gene is TRBJ2-1, the V gene TRBV5-1, with TRBD2 identical over 8 bases. There are 14 residues in the CDR3. CDR1 and CDR2 from the germline V gene are SGHRS and YFSETQ. The V and J ends lost 4 bases and 9 bases, in that order; junction bases with no gene match: 9.

The CDR3 nucleotides read TGTGCCAGTAGTATATCCTTGCGGGACTCTGGAAACACCATATATTTT. It codes for CASSISLRDSGNTIYF. V is TRBV19 and J is TRBJ1-3; D gene ambiguous. This CDR3 comprises 16 residues. The germline V and J ends were trimmed by 2 bases and 0 bases, with 11 bases remaining between them. Germline CDR1 reads LNHDA; CDR2 reads SQIVND (reference sequence).